These T cell receptor beta chains were read from a single sample in a study of monozygotic twins with inflammatory bowel disease. TCRdb reprocessed the 5' RACE reads and reports one entry per CDR3 protein, with no DNA. The sample is made up of 300,000 to 350,000 distinct CDR3 sequences, and the top ten hold over 2% of it. Input material: blood. All receptors come from a human donor with ulcerative colitis or Crohn's disease, or a healthy co-twin of an affected twin (not recorded which). Both conserved end residues are part of each CDR3.

J gene	V gene	CDR3 protein
TRBJ2-2	TRBV7-8	CASSSPRDRYTGELFF
TRBJ1-1	TRBV3-1	CASSPKRGRGLRFGTEAFF
TRBJ2-2	TRBV9	CASSERSRGVNTGELFF
TRBJ2-1	TRBV3-1	CASSQDPGQYNEQFF
TRBJ2-7	TRBV3-1	CASSRGGQGYEQYF
TRBJ2-1	TRBV29-1	CSVVHGNNEQFF
TRBJ1-1	TRBV29-1	CSVWVPGGEAFF
TRBJ2-2	TRBV20-1	CSARVGFTGELFF
TRBJ2-3	TRBV12-3/TRBV12-4	CASSDSLAGVTDTQYF
TRBJ2-7	TRBV7-6	CAGSPTGTVTYEQYF
TRBJ2-3	TRBV2	CASSEYAGITTDTQYF
TRBJ2-5	TRBV5-6	CASSYGLETQYF
TRBJ2-7	TRBV20-1	CSARFPGLYSEQYF
TRBJ2-4	TRBV7-2	CASSLEVLAIQYF
TRBJ2-7	TRBV28	CASRLAGGGYEQYF
TRBJ2-1	TRBV6-4	CATRDGGGNEQFF
TRBJ2-7	TRBV7-2	CASSLGRISSYEQYF
TRBJ2-1	TRBV7-8	CASSLAGGAPNEQFF
TRBJ1-1	TRBV5-1	CASSGQGAMNTEAFF
TRBJ2-3	TRBV20-1	CSARGGSDTDTQYF
TRBJ2-2	TRBV11-2	CASSLDGQGYTGELFF
TRBJ2-6	TRBV11-2	CASSPLGQGFSGANVLTF
TRBJ1-5	TRBV7-8	CASSKKQGVQNQPQHF
TRBJ2-3	TRBV27	CASSVLGQGRSSTDTQYF
TRBJ2-1	TRBV20-1	CSARVGTGNNEQFF
TRBJ2-3	TRBV2	CASSEAPGQGLTDTQYF
TRBJ2-1	TRBV27	CASSWSTYYNEQFF
TRBJ2-5	TRBV5-1	CASSTQYGTSARKETQYF
TRBJ2-1	TRBV4-3	CASSRRSKGDNEQFF
TRBJ1-6	TRBV7-6	CASSLGGGGNSPLHF
TRBJ2-5	TRBV6-4	CASSEGQGAETQYF
TRBJ2-3	TRBV20-1	CSASVAGILTDTQYF
TRBJ1-1	TRBV12-3/TRBV12-4	CASTIAGRGEAFF
TRBJ1-1	TRBV28	CASETCTEAFF
TRBJ2-2	TRBV20-1	CSAKTSGPNTGELFF
TRBJ2-5	TRBV5-4	CASSSTSGRETQYF
TRBJ1-2	TRBV27	CASRQGNYGYTF
TRBJ2-7	TRBV12-3/TRBV12-4	CASSSDRVRYEQYF
TRBJ1-5	TRBV28	CAARSSRVNQPQHF
TRBJ2-7	TRBV7-9	CASDRVRYEQYF
TRBJ1-1	TRBV27	CASRFLVNTEAFF
TRBJ1-2	TRBV4-1	CASSQFQGAGYGYTF
TRBJ2-1	TRBV29-1	CSVPPALKPYNEQFF
TRBJ2-7	TRBV27	CASRSSPVRYEQYF
TRBJ2-1	TRBV7-9	CASSFGTGSNEQFF
TRBJ1-2	TRBV7-2	CASSLARGYYGYTF
TRBJ2-5	TRBV4-1	CASSHGRTQETQYF
TRBJ1-1	TRBV28	CATLRGGDTEAFF
TRBJ2-2	TRBV15	CATRGQGTGELFF
TRBJ1-1	TRBV5-1	CASSLDAGILAEAFF
TRBJ1-1	TRBV20-1	CSARTSSTGNTEAFF
TRBJ1-1	TRBV6-6	CASSYPPGLEAFF
TRBJ2-3	TRBV4-1	CASSQDLAGGDSTDTQYF
TRBJ2-3	TRBV5-1	CASSLVRQVDTQYF